Given below is one T cell receptor (beta chain) in context. Its cognate antigen has yet to be identified. Base qualities were left out, and no much larger clone turns up one base away. Peripheral blood CD8+ and CD4+ T cells from healthy donors, Susac syndrome patients and multiple sclerosis patients were profiled by high-throughput TCR beta sequencing. Susac syndrome patients met recently defined diagnostic criteria for definite or probable disease. Bulk CD8+ and CD4+ T cells were purified by magnetic negative isolation, whereas CD8+ TEMRA cells were enriched by FACS. Blood was drawn into EDTA tubes, processed within 24 hours, and PBMCs were isolated by density gradient centrifugation. PBMCs intended for TCR sequencing were frozen in liquid nitrogen and were later thawed in a 37 degrees C water bath. The sorted or isolated CD4+, CD8+ and CD8+ TEMRA cells had a purity of 90% or higher. This sample was included in a study of CD8 T cells in Susac syndrome (dated by TCRdb to about 2019). Background for the entire study: Among the sequenced Susac syndrome patients, more than 5 had clinically active disease and about eight were in clinical remission. At the time of blood withdrawal, Susac syndrome patients were either therapy-naive, taking corticosteroids (with some also receiving IVIg), or on IVIg alone. The study used repertoire sequencing to test whether antigen drove CD8+ T cell activation and differentiation in Susac syndrome.

RNA was extracted using the RNeasy kit, and roughly 0.5 to 1 microgram was reverse transcribed with random hexamers. TCR beta CDR3 regions were amplified with the immunoSEQ multiplex PCR assay covering 54 Vbeta and 13 Jbeta segments. PCR amplification bias was corrected by using a synthetic template baseline for primer optimization and computational correction. Processing in the source paper ran as follows. Only productive sequences were kept, with reads annotated to V, D and J genes according to IMGT and analyzed in immunoSEQ Analyzer. Clonality was computed as one minus Shannon entropy normalized by log2 of the number of productive unique sequences. Public and private clones were assessed among the 100 most prevalent clones of each patient and control. Clones were defined as Susac-specific when absent from the healthy and MS cohorts, from roughly 1,000 published viral clones and from other ImmuneACCESS disease sequences. Using fastp trimming at Q25 and MiXCR clonotype assembly, TCRdb reanalyzed the public sequencing data and kept in-frame beta chains. A single entry per CDR3 protein holds the most common genes and DNA from its merged rows. In this record, the V and J calls reflect TCRdb's handling and not the investigators' own analysis. The sample table shows some 150,000 distinct CDR3 sequences, and approximately 95% are seen once. Clones ranked in the top ten supply about 0.17% of the sample.

The investigation overall reported the following: The number of individuals in the TCR sequencing and HLA analysis was acknowledged as relatively small. In the CD4+ T cell repertoire of Susac syndrome patients, clonal expansion was not detected.

As encoded in the germline V gene, CDR1 is SGHTA while CDR2 is FQGNSA. The germline V end is reduced by 4 bases and the J end by 4 bases; junction bases left unmatched: 4. From the cysteine through the phenylalanine, the CDR3 covers 13 amino acids. The read is trimmed to its CDR3 DNA, 39 bases read in frame from base 1. The receptor comes from a human donor with Susac syndrome. Recombination connected TRBV7-2 to TRBJ2-7; 7 bases in the junction line up with TRBD1. The sequencing input was CD4+ T cells from PBMCs. The CDR3 amino acid sequence is: CASSSQGQYEQYF. The nucleotide sequence reads TGTGCCAGCAGCTCCCAGGGACAGTACGAGCAGTACTTC.